This paragraph reports one T cell receptor beta chain. Its antigen remains unknown. This sample stems from a study of beta chain features in type 1 diabetes. General observations from the study: All four CD4+ subsets of Type 1 diabetes patients contained TCRB CDR3s that were moderately but significantly shorter.

In total, each donor contributed a single heparinised blood draw that averaged around 100 mL. Sequenced material consisted of expressed TCRB transcripts (all of the isolated RNA was reverse transcribed). The assay was immunoSEQ multiplex PCR, and TCRdb's table has in-frame clones only and misses some. Of about 700,000 clones listed, over 10% are singletons. Looked up from germline, CDR1 is SGHAT and CDR2 is FQNNGV. The CDR3 is made up of 14 amino acids. Trimming took 5 bases from V and 0 from J, leaving 8 bases between them. The V and J genes are TRBV11-2 and TRBJ2-1, with D uncertain. The sequence was obtained from a man aged 18-30 years with type 1 diabetes. The sequencing input was naive CD4+ T cells from blood. The CDR3 loop is CASSSRVSYNEQFF. CDR3 DNA sequence: TGTGCCAGCAGCAGTCGAGTCTCCTACAATGAGCAGTTCTTC. The complete variable domain, with remaining parts taken from reference TRBV11-2 and TRBJ2-1, reads EAGVAQSPRYKIIEKRQSVAFWCNPISGHATLYWYQQILGQGPKLLIQFQNNGVVDDSQLPKDRFSAERLKGVDSTLKIQPAKLEDSAVYLCASSSRVSYNEQFFGPGTRLTVL.